A selection of T cell receptor beta chains follows, all from one sample in a study of cytomegalovirus exposure and HLA in healthy donors. Sequencing used immunoSEQ multiplex PCR; TCRdb keeps in-frame clones, though not all of them. The top ten hold 0.2% to 0.25% of the sample, which has hundreds of thousands of clones, 85% seen once. The sample comprised PBMCs. These receptors all stem from a girl aged 2-9 years in good health and CMV-seronegative. Both conserved end residues are part of each CDR3. D genes are given only for firm matches. Clone sizes are given selectively: once, few, many, or a class where the clone is expanded.

v_call	clone_size	d_call	j_call	cdr3_aa	cdr3_nt
TRBV5-6	NA	TRBD1	TRBJ1-6	CASSLDRGSSPLHF	TGTGCCAGCAGCTTGGACAGGGGTTCTTCACCCCTCCACTTT
TRBV6-1	NA	NA	TRBJ1-3	CASSWDIAGNTIYF	TGTGCCAGCAGTTGGGACATCGCTGGAAACACCATATATTTT
TRBV5-1	NA	TRBD2	TRBJ2-2	CASSPLAGVGTGELFF	TGCGCCAGCAGCCCCTTGGCGGGAGTAGGGACCGGGGAGCTGTTTTTT
TRBV5-1	NA	NA	TRBJ1-6	CASSTGGNNSPLHF	TGCGCCAGCAGCACCGGAGGGAATAATTCACCCCTCCACTTT
TRBV12-1	NA	NA	TRBJ2-3	CASSFALGADTDTQYF	NA
TRBV27	few	NA	TRBJ1-3	CASKPQGIGNTIYF	TGTGCCAGCAAACCACAGGGAATAGGAAACACCATATATTTT
TRBV7-2	NA	NA	TRBJ1-1	CASSPTGTNTEAFF	TGTGCCAGCAGTCCTACAGGGACGAACACTGAAGCTTTCTTT
TRBV5-1	NA	NA	TRBJ1-2	CASSLAGDSRYTF	TGCGCCAGCAGCTTGGCAGGTGACAGTCGCTACACCTTC
TRBV18	few	NA	TRBJ1-1	CASSPRQLNTEAFF	TGTGCCAGCTCACCCCGACAGCTGAACACTGAAGCTTTCTTT
TRBV7-8	NA	NA	TRBJ1-5	CASSFVAGSYSNQPQHF	TGTGCCAGCAGCTTCGTCGCGGGATCATATAGCAATCAGCCCCAGCATTTT
TRBV7-9	NA	NA	TRBJ2-7	CASSLLQTGVRYEQYF	TGTGCCAGCAGCTTACTTCAGACGGGGGTCCGCTACGAGCAGTACTTC
TRBV7-8	few	NA	TRBJ2-7	CASSLETDGSYEQYF	TGTGCCAGCAGCCTAGAAACCGACGGGTCCTACGAGCAGTACTTC